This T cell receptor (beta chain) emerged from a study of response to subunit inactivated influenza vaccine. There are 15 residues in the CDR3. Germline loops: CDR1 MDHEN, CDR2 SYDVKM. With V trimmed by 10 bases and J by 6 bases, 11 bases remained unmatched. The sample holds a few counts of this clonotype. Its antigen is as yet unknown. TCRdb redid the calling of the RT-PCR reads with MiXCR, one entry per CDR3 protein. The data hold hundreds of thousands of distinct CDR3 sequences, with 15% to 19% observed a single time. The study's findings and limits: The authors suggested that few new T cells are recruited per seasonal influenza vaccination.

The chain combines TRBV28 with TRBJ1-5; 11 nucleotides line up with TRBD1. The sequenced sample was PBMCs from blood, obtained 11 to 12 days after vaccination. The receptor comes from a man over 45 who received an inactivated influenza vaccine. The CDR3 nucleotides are TGTGCCACAAACCTCGGGACAGGGGGTGGTCAGCCCCAGCATTTT. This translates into CATNLGTGGGQPQHF.